This T cell receptor (beta chain) was captured by sequencing in a study of beta chain features in type 1 diabetes. Study outcomes and limitations: Insertions at VDJ junctions were less frequent in type 1 diabetes patients. These patients also deleted more nucleotides at the same junctions.

Investigators reverse transcribed all isolated RNA, so they sequenced expressed TCRB transcripts. This table comes from immunoSEQ multiplex PCR, and its TCRdb copy is limited to in-frame clones, with some not included. Of 80,000 to 90,000 clones listed, around a third are singletons. Worth noting for this clone: Its antigen is undetermined.

The germline CDR1 and CDR2 sequences are SGHRS and YFSETQ. V lost 2 bases to trimming and J lost 4 bases, with 9 bases between them. The length of the CDR3 is 13 residues. This receptor was taken from a woman under 30 in good health. The chain couples TRBV5-1 to TRBJ2-5; TRBD1 is a possible D gene (6 bases). The sequenced sample was stem cell memory CD4+ T cells from blood. CDR3 sequence (DNA): TGCGCCAGCAGCTTCGGGACATCAGAGACCCAGTACTTC. Protein sequence: CASSFGTSETQYF.